This is a list of T cell receptor beta chains from one sample in a study of blood T cell repertoires in COVID-19. Assay: immunoSEQ multiplex PCR; the TCRdb copy retains only in-frame clones and omits some. The sample lists about 160,000 clones; about four fifths were seen once. The sample was PBMCs or T cells enriched from blood (not recorded which). These receptors came from a man aged 55-75 years who had recovered from COVID-19. Each CDR3 is given with its conserved first and last residue.

>12|TRBV3-1/TRBV3-2
CASSQGQMGYTF
>15|TRBV5-6
CASSLDRSYNSPLHF
>18|TRBV3-1/TRBV3-2
CASSPRGQGEIVPDTQYF
>15|TRBV5-6
CASSLGTGREEKLFF
>17|TRBV5-5
CASSFSGQGARRTEAFF
>12|TRBV29-1
CSGGTGQETQYF
>19|TRBV5-5
CASSLSGLAGGINYNEQFF
>17|TRBV24-1
CATSDISTGRSEETQYF
>15|TRBV7-2
CASSLTGSMAYEQYF
>12|TRBV19
CASSLIQGSQHF
>14|TRBV18
CASSPTAPHYEQYF
>14|TRBV7-9
CASSPRQGAYEQYF
>15|TRBV27
CASSLYGGSNEKLFF
>15|TRBV28
CASSLSLAGVYEQYF
>13|TRBV29-1
CSVERQGAGGYTF
>17|TRBV14
CASSQELVFEGVGEAFF
>13|TRBV7-3
CASSRGVNTEAFF
>13|TRBV15
CATRGASTDTQYF
>12|TRBV29-1
CSVGGSPYEQYF
>12|TRBV7-6
CASSFGGDTQYF
>16|TRBV2
CASIGTDRGSSNEQFF
>14|TRBV30
CAWTPSGGYNEQFF
>11|TRBV20-1
CSLRLVYEQYF
>12|TRBV28
CASIGTSGPSNF
>16|TRBV10-3
CAISQGLAGGVDTQYF
>15|TRBV15
CATSRDLNMQETQYF
>15|TRBV10-3
CAIREDRVITDTQYF
>14|TRBV7-6
CASSLAGNTDTQYF
>15|TRBV5-1
CASSPLLAGGREQFF
>13|TRBV7-9
CASSFGGGHGYTF
>14|TRBV5-6
CASSRDHTNEKLFF
>13|TRBV2
CASKQGTTGELFF
>15|TRBV3-1/TRBV3-2
CASSPWSTFSYEQYF
>17|TRBV3-1/TRBV3-2
CASSQPGTGASGNTIYF
>16|TRBV21-1
CASRVRDSDSNQPQHF
>12|TRBV21-1
CAGQSAGPEAFF
>13|TRBV6-6
CASSPSTDYGYTF
>13|TRBV11-1
CASSSTDQETQYF
>14|TRBV5-1
CASRRSGGANEQFF
>13|TRBV12-3/TRBV12-4
CASSFSDRGKLFF
>18|TRBV4-1
CASSQGGGLAGDPGELFF
>14|TRBV24-1
CATSDPPANYGYTF
>14|TRBV9
CASGRGGWDSPLHF
>13|TRBV19
CASSTGGGRPQHF
>14|TRBV6-5
CASSSLAGRGEQYF
>17|TRBV2
CASSESRSGASYNEQFF
>18|TRBV11-2
CASSPGIAAGTGREKLFF
>14|TRBV27
CASSLRAGGLGYTF
>11|TRBV7-3
CASTGGYGYTF
>14|TRBV6-5
CASRVRGDNQPQHF